This is a list of T cell receptor beta chains from one sample in a study of OX40 agonist ivuxolimab in advanced cancers. Here immunoSEQ multiplex PCR was the method, and the copy in TCRdb shows in-frame clones only, minus some. The sample lists 20,000 to 30,000 clones; around 79% were seen once. The sample in question was CD4+ or CD8+ T cells sorted from blood, obtained in a trial of the OX40 agonist ivuxolimab. Every receptor here comes from an adult with an advanced solid tumor such as melanoma, head and neck, liver or kidney cancer. CDR3s include the opening cysteine and the closing phenylalanine or tryptophan. D genes are given only for firm matches. Size is stated for part of the rows, as once, few or many counts, or as a class when the clone is expanded.

TRBV25-1	.	TRBD1	TRBJ1-2	CASSDRDRDSYGYTF	TGTGCCAGCAGTGACCGGGACAGGGACTCCTATGGCTACACCTTC
TRBV30	.	.	TRBJ2-3	CAWSVTGATIDTQYF	TGTGCCTGGAGTGTAACCGGGGCAACAATAGATACGCAGTATTTT
TRBV11-3	.	TRBD2	TRBJ2-3	CASSLPGTSGGKDTQYF	TGTGCCAGCAGCTTACCCGGGACTAGCGGGGGGAAGGATACGCAGTATTTT
TRBV28	.	.	TRBJ1-2	CASSTYRDYYGYTF	TGTGCCAGCAGTACCTACAGGGATTACTATGGCTACACCTTC
TRBV9	.	TRBD1	TRBJ2-5	CASSATPQGTQETQYF	TGTGCCAGCAGCGCCACCCCACAGGGGACACAAGAGACCCAGTACTTC
TRBV7-6	once	TRBD1	TRBJ2-5	CASGQGQETQYF	TGTGCCAGTGGACAGGGACAAGAGACCCAGTACTTC
TRBV5-1	.	TRBD2	TRBJ2-3	CASSSGTSGVSAQYF	TGCGCCAGCAGCTCTGGGACTAGCGGCGTCAGTGCGCAGTATTTT
TRBV5-4	.	.	TRBJ2-7	CASSPGPGSEQYF	TGTGCCAGCAGCCCGGGACCAGGGAGCGAGCAGTACTTC
TRBV25-1	.	.	TRBJ1-4	CASSEPQGGTEKLFF	TGTGCCAGCAGTGAGCCACAGGGCGGGACTGAAAAACTGTTTTTT
TRBV11-3	once	TRBD1	TRBJ2-7	CASSLDAGGEQYF	TGTGCCAGCAGCTTAGACGCAGGGGGCGAGCAGTACTTC
TRBV2	.	TRBD1	TRBJ1-2	CASSEFGTGSVGYGYTF	TGTGCCAGCAGTGAATTTGGGACAGGGTCGGTTGGCTATGGCTACACCTTC
TRBV5-1	.	.	TRBJ2-7	CASKGFYEQYF	TGCGCCAGCAAGGGGTTCTACGAGCAGTACTTC
TRBV6-1	once	.	TRBJ2-1	CASRIYNEQFF	TGTGCCAGCAGAATTTACAATGAGCAGTTCTTC
TRBV2	.	TRBD1	TRBJ1-4	CASRGTGQAEKLFF	TGTGCCAGCAGGGGGACAGGGCAGGCCGAAAAACTGTTTTTT
TRBV5-6	once	TRBD1	TRBJ1-3	CASSPATGGLGNTIYF	TGTGCCAGCAGCCCCGCGACAGGGGGATTGGGAAACACCATATATTTT
TRBV7-2	.	.	TRBJ1-1	CASSRRGNTEAFF	TGTGCCAGCAGCCGTCGGGGGAACACTGAAGCTTTCTTT
TRBV12-5	.	.	TRBJ1-1	CASGLVPGRNTEAFF	TGTGCTAGTGGTTTGGTACCAGGGAGGAACACTGAAGCTTTCTTT
TRBV7-3	.	.	TRBJ2-1	CASSLTVAGYDEQFF	TGTGCCAGCAGCTTAACGGTGGCAGGGTACGATGAGCAGTTCTTC
TRBV5-4	.	TRBD2	TRBJ2-1	CASSLTSGGNNEQFF	TGTGCCAGCAGTCTGACTAGCGGGGGGAACAATGAGCAGTTCTTC
TRBV5-1	.	TRBD1	TRBJ1-1	CASSTLGTVNTEAFF	TGCGCCAGCAGCACCCTGGGGACAGTGAACACTGAAGCTTTCTTT
TRBV6-5	.	.	TRBJ2-7	CASSYSEELDEQYF	TGTGCCAGCAGTTACTCCGAGGAACTCGACGAGCAGTACTTC
TRBV9	.	.	TRBJ1-2	CASSPLPTAGREGYTF	TGTGCCAGCAGCCCATTGCCCACGGCAGGGCGAGAGGGCTACACCTTC
TRBV4-1	.	.	TRBJ1-1	CASSQVTANTEAFF	TGCGCCAGCAGCCAAGTAACTGCGAACACTGAAGCTTTCTTT
TRBV7-9	.	.	TRBJ2-7	CASSRGYEQYF	TGTGCCAGCAGCCGGGGATACGAGCAGTACTTC
TRBV6-5	few	TRBD1	TRBJ1-6	CASRRDRGDSPLHF	TGTGCCAGCAGACGGGACAGGGGAGATTCACCCCTCCACTTT
TRBV11-2	.	TRBD1	TRBJ2-1	CASSPGTGGAYNEQFF	TGTGCCAGCAGCCCAGGGACAGGGGGCGCCTACAATGAGCAGTTCTTC
TRBV6-1	.	TRBD1	TRBJ1-3	CASVRTGAGNTIYF	TGTGCCAGCGTGAGGACAGGGGCTGGAAACACCATATATTTT
TRBV28	.	.	TRBJ1-2	CASSPSENYGYTF	TGTGCCAGCAGTCCCTCGGAGAACTATGGCTACACCTTC
TRBV14	.	.	TRBJ1-3	CASSLGFGSGNTIYF	TGTGCCAGCAGTCTGGGATTTGGCTCTGGAAACACCATATATTTT
TRBV23-1	.	.	TRBJ1-2	CASSHFGGSPDGYTF	TGCGCCAGCAGTCATTTTGGGGGCTCCCCTGATGGCTACACCTTC
TRBV30	.	.	TRBJ2-1	CAWSVVQSSYNEQFF	TGTGCCTGGAGTGTCGTGCAAAGCTCCTACAATGAGCAGTTCTTC
TRBV18	few	TRBD1	TRBJ2-7	CASSQVGTGVYEQYF	TGTGCCAGCTCGCAAGTCGGGACAGGGGTCTACGAGCAGTACTTC
TRBV6-1	.	.	TRBJ1-3	CASSERISGNTIYF	TGTGCCAGCAGTGAGCGGATCTCTGGAAACACCATATATTTT
TRBV20-1	.	.	TRBJ2-3	CSGERVTQYF	TGCAGTGGAGAACGGGTAACGCAGTATTTT
TRBV5-1	.	.	TRBJ2-3	CASSPGQRADTQYF	TGCGCCAGCAGCCCCGGACAGAGGGCAGATACGCAGTATTTT
TRBV5-6	.	.	TRBJ1-4	CASSPQGSNEKLFF	TGTGCCAGCAGCCCTCAGGGGAGTAATGAAAAACTGTTTTTT
TRBV6-5	.	.	TRBJ1-2	CASTPGVSPLGYTF	TGTGCCAGCACCCCGGGGGTCTCTCCACTAGGCTACACCTTC
TRBV7-6	.	.	TRBJ2-7	CASSLGYLSSYEQYF	TGTGCCAGCAGCTTAGGCTATCTCAGCTCCTACGAGCAGTACTTC
TRBV10-2	.	TRBD1	TRBJ1-5	CASSQGVNQPQHF	TGCGCCAGCTCACAGGGGGTTAATCAGCCCCAGCATTTT
TRBV5-1	.	.	TRBJ2-3	CASSWDHYTDTQYF	TGCGCCAGCAGTTGGGACCATTACACAGATACGCAGTATTTT
TRBV29-1	.	TRBD1	TRBJ1-3	CSAYPGQGSGNTIYF	TGCAGCGCTTACCCGGGACAGGGCTCTGGAAACACCATATATTTT
TRBV2	.	.	TRBJ2-6	CASFAGTNSGANVLTF	TGTGCCAGCTTTGCAGGGACAAACTCTGGGGCCAACGTCCTGACTTTC
TRBV25-1	.	.	TRBJ1-3	CASTQPGAGNTIYF	TGTGCCAGCACTCAACCCGGGGCTGGAAACACCATATATTTT
TRBV30	.	.	TRBJ2-2	CAWRVGRLANTGELFF	TGTGCCTGGAGGGTGGGCCGGTTAGCGAACACCGGGGAGCTGTTTTTT
TRBV6-1	.	TRBD2	TRBJ2-5	CASSGLAGETQYF	TGTGCCAGCAGTGGACTAGCGGGGGAGACCCAGTACTTC
TRBV6-5	few	.	TRBJ1-5	CASSTTGSLDQPQHF	TGTGCCAGCAGTACCACCGGGTCATTGGATCAGCCCCAGCATTTT
TRBV18	.	TRBD2	TRBJ2-3	CASSPQAGGRDTQYF	TGTGCCAGCTCACCACAAGCGGGGGGCCGTGATACGCAGTATTTT
TRBV14	.	TRBD1	TRBJ2-7	CASSQDLDRTYEQYF	TGTGCCAGCAGCCAAGACTTGGACAGGACCTACGAGCAGTACTTC
TRBV6-1	.	.	TRBJ2-1	CASSEAFVTSYNEQFF	TGTGCCAGCAGTGAAGCTTTTGTTACATCCTACAATGAGCAGTTCTTC
TRBV4-1	few	TRBD2	TRBJ2-2	CASSQGMGLAGGRPGELFF	TGCGCCAGCAGCCAAGGGATGGGACTAGCGGGGGGGAGACCCGGGGAGCTGTTTTTT
TRBV5-1	few	.	TRBJ2-5	CASSLFLQETQYF	TGCGCCAGCAGCTTGTTCTTGCAAGAGACCCAGTACTTC
TRBV7-9	.	TRBD1	TRBJ1-1	CASSSDSTGGWGTEAFF	TGTGCCAGCAGCTCTGACAGTACAGGGGGCTGGGGCACTGAAGCTTTCTTT
TRBV11-2	.	.	TRBJ1-1	CASSFRPANTEAFF	TGTGCCAGCAGCTTTCGCCCCGCGAACACTGAAGCTTTCTTT
TRBV7-9	few	.	TRBJ1-1	CASSLVDGEAFF	TGTGCCAGCAGCTTAGTAGACGGGGAAGCTTTCTTT
TRBV19	.	.	TRBJ2-4	CASSAQATLLAKNIQYF	TGTGCCAGTAGTGCGCAGGCTACCCTCCTAGCCAAAAACATTCAGTACTTC
TRBV29-1	once	TRBD1	TRBJ1-2	CSVEARLGGGQGAWGYTF	TGCAGCGTTGAAGCACGTTTAGGAGGGGGACAGGGGGCTTGGGGCTACACCTTC
TRBV5-1	.	.	TRBJ1-1	CASSPNVPATEAFF	TGCGCCAGCAGCCCAAACGTGCCGGCCACTGAAGCTTTCTTT
TRBV30	.	.	TRBJ2-1	CARSGGLGNYNEQFF	TGTGCCCGGAGTGGAGGTTTGGGTAACTACAATGAGCAGTTCTTC
TRBV15	.	TRBD1	TRBJ1-2	CATSRKLTGTGYYGYTF	TGTGCCACCAGCAGGAAGCTTACCGGGACAGGGTACTATGGCTACACCTTC